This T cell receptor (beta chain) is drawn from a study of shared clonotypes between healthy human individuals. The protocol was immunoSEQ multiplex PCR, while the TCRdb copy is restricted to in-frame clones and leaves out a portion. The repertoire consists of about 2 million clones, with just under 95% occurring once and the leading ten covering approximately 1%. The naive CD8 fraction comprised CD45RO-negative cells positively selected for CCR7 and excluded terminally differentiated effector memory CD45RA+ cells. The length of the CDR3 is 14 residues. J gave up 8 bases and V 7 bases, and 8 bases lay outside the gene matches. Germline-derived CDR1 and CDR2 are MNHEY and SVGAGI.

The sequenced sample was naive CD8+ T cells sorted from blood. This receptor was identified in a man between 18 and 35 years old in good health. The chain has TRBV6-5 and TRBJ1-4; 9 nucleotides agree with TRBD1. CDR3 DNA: TGTGCCAGCACCCGGACAGGGGATGGAGAAAAACTGTTTTTT. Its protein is CASTRTGDGEKLFF.